This T cell receptor (beta chain) came from a study of regulatory dendritic cells for organ transplantation. On this clone itself: The antigen remains undetermined.

V lost 1 base and J 3 bases, leaving 9 bases between the germline ends. Germline CDR1 reads GTSNPN; CDR2 reads SVGIG (reference sequence). The CDR3 runs to 14 residues. Broader study findings: Memory CD8+ clonal expansion seemed more limited with regulatory than mature dendritic cells.

The method was immunoSEQ multiplex PCR; TCRdb's version includes in-frame clones alone and lacks a portion of them. The table has about 30,000 clones, about 88% seen once. Sequencing was done on a sample of naive CD4+ T cells from blood. As for subset: CD45RA+ naive T cells. The TCR was taken from a human donor in good health. The chain has TRBV30 and TRBJ2-2; D gene ambiguous. CDR3 residues: CAWSARTDTGELFF. The CDR3 nucleotides are TGTGCCTGGAGTGCTAGGACCGACACCGGGGAGCTGTTTTTT.